These 4 T cell receptor beta chains were all obtained from the same sample, sequenced in a study of cytomegalovirus exposure and HLA in healthy donors. Primers: 60 Vbeta forward and 13 Jbeta reverse. Sequencing used immunoSEQ multiplex PCR; TCRdb keeps in-frame clones, though not all of them. The data show 180,000 or so clones, about 9% seen once. Sample: PBMCs. The receptor source for this set is a woman aged 30 to 39 in good health and CMV-seropositive.

The chain employs TRBV2 and TRBJ2-7; 7 bases match TRBD1. The CDR3 runs 14 residues. The V gene end was trimmed by 7 bases and the J gene end by 7 bases; junction bases not matched to a gene: 13. Germline lookup yields CDR1 SNHLY and CDR2 FYNNEI. The CDR3 DNA is TGTGCCAGCATTATGACAGGGCCTGGTTGGGAGCAGTACTTC. It encodes CASIMTGPGWEQYF.

The chain has TRBV5-1 and TRBJ2-5, with TRBD2 identical over 11 bases. Losses at the gene ends were 4 bases for V and 4 bases for J; bases not matched to a gene: 6. Germline CDR1 is SGHRS and CDR2 is YFSETQ. This CDR3 has 15 residues. The CDR3 here is CASSRDGLAGETQYF. The CDR3 region has the DNA TGCGCCAGCAGCCGCGATGGACTAGCGGGAGAGACCCAGTACTTC.

This sequence joins TRBV18 and TRBJ2-1; TRBD2 is a possible D gene (6 bases). V gave up 2 bases and J gave up 1 base, with 6 bases separating them. Looked up from germline, CDR1 is KGHSH and CDR2 is LQKENI. This CDR3 is built from 14 residues. CDR3: CASSPGGSYNEQFF. CDR3 DNA: TGTGCCAGCTCACCAGGGGGGTCCTACAATGAGCAGTTCTTC. The whole variable domain, remainder taken from reference TRBV18 and TRBJ2-1, is NAGVMQNPRHLVRRRGQEARLRCSPMKGHSHVYWYRQLPEEGLKFMVYLQKENIIDESGMPKERFSAEFPKEGPSILRIQQVVRGDSAAYFCASSPGGSYNEQFFGPGTRLTVL.

This clone was detected a few times. The chain employs TRBV5-4 and TRBJ2-7; unclear D gene. CDR1 and CDR2 from the germline V gene are SGHNT and YYREEE (reference sequence). Trimming removed 0 bases from V and 5 bases from J, with 15 bases in between. The CDR3 contains 15 residues. CDR3 loop: CASSLAAAELHEQYF. In DNA form, the CDR3 reads TGTGCCAGCAGCTTGGCTGCGGCCGAACTACACGAGCAGTACTTC. The full variable domain, rest sourced from reference TRBV5-4 and TRBJ2-7, is ETGVTQSPTHLIKTRGQQVTLRCSSQSGHNTVSWYQQALGQGPQFIFQYYREEENGRGNFPPRFSGLQFPNYSSELNVNALELDDSALYLCASSLAAAELHEQYFGPGTRLTVT.